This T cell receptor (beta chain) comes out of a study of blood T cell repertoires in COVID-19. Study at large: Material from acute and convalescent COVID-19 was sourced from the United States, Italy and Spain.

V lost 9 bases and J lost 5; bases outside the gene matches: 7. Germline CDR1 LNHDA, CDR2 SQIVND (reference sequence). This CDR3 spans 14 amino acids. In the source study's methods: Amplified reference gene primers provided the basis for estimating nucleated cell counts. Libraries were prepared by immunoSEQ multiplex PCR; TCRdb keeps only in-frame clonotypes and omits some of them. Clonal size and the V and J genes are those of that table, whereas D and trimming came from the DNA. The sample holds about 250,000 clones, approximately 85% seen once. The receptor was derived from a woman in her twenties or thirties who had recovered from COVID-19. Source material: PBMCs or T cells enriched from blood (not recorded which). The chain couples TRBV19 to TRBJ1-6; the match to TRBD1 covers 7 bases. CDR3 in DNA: TGTGCCAGCCGACCGGGACAGAATAATTCACCCCTCCACTTT. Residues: CASRPGQNNSPLHF.